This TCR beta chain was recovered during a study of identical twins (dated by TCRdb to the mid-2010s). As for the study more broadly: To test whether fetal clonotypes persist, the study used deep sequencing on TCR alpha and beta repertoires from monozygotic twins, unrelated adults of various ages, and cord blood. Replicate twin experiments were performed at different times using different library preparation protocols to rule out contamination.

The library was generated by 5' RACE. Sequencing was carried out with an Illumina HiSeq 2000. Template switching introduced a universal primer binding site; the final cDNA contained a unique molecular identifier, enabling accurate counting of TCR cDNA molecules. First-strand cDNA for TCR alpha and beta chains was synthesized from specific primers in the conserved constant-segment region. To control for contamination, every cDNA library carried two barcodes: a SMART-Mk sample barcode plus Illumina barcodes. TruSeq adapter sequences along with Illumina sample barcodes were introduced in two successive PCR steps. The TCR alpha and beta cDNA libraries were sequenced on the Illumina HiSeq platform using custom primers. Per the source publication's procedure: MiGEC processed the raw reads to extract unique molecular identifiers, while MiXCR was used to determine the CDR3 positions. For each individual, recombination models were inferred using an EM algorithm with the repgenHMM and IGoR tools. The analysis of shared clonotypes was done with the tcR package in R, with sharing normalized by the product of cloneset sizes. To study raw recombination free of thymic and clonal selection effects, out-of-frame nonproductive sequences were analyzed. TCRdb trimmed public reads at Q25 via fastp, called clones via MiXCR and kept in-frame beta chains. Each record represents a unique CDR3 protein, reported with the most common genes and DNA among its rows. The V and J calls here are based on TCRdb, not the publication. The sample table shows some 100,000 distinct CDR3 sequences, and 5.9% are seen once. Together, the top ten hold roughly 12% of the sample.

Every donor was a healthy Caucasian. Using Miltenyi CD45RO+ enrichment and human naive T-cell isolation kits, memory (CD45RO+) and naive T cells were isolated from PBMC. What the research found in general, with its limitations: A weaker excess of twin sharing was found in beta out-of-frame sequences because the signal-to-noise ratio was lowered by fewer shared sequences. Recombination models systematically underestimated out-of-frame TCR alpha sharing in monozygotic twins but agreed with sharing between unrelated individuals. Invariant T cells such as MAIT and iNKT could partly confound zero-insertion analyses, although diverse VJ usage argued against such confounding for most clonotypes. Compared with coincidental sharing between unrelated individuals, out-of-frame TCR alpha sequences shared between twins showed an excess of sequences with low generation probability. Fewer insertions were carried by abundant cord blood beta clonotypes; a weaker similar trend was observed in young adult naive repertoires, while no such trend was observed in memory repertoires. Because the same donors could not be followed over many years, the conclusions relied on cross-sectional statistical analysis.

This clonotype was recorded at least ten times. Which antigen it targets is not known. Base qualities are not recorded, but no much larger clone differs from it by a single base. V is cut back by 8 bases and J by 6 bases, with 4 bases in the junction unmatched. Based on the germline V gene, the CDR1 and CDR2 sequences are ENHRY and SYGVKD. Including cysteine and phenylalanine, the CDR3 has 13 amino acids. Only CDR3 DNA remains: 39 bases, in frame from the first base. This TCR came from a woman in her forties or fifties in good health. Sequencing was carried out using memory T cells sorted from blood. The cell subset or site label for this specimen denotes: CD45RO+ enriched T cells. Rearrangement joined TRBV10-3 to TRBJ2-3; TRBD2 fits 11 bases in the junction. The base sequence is TGTGCCATCGGTGGACTAGCGGGCGATACGCAGTATTTT. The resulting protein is CAIGGLAGDTQYF.